The clone carrying this TCR beta chain showed up just a few times. The record originates from a study of T-cell memory formation after mild COVID-19. Employing constant-segment primers, 5'RACE generated TCR alpha and TCR beta cDNA libraries bearing sample barcodes and UMIs. Each CDR3 protein gets one entry after TCRdb re-called the 5' RACE reads with MiXCR. This table has approximately 500,000 distinct CDR3 sequences, roughly 23% appearing once. The V gene lost 6 bases and the J gene lost 6 bases, with 14 bases spanning the gap. The length of the CDR3 is 12 residues. Germline assignment: CDR1 DFQATT and CDR2 SNEGSKA (reference sequence).

The rearrangement links TRBV20-1 to TRBJ1-1, with a possible D match to TRBD1 (5 bases). The sample comprised PBMCs or a T cell subset sorted from them (not recorded which). The sequence was obtained from an adult woman who had mild COVID-19 (a few samples of this study predate the infection). Cell type and time point are not known. Here the CDR3 DNA reads TGCAGTGCCGTAGGGGAAGGATCTGAAGCTTTCTTT. It codes for CSAVGEGSEAFF.